This entry is about one T cell receptor beta chain. Its antigen is still unknown. The data were taken from a study of cytomegalovirus exposure and HLA in healthy donors. Study-wide points: Being indistinguishable, some V segments were excluded, TRBV6-2 and TRBV6-3 among them. Previous analysis showed most TCR beta V segments were productive about 90% or about 30% of the time. With later analysis, a missense DCLRE1C variant became linked to TCR beta V- and J-gene trimming. Later analysis revealed greater clonal expansion in HLA-associated TCR beta chains than in equally common others.

In germline, CDR1 is MNHNY, CDR2 SVGAGI (reference sequence). This CDR3 has 14 residues. V lost 6 bases to trimming and J lost 8 bases, with 17 bases between them. With 60 Vbeta and 13 Jbeta primers, the PCR was carried out. Sequencing was performed with immunoSEQ multiplex PCR; in TCRdb, only in-frame clones are kept and a portion is missing. This sample contains about 130,000 clones. The specimen sequenced was PBMCs. The sequence was obtained from a woman aged 55-75 years in good health and CMV-seronegative. The chain combines TRBV6-6 with TRBJ2-1; D is possibly TRBD2 (5 bases). CDR3 bases: TGTGCCAGCAGCCACTCATCGGGGATCTATGAGCAGTTCTTC. Translated, it gives CASSHSSGIYEQFF.